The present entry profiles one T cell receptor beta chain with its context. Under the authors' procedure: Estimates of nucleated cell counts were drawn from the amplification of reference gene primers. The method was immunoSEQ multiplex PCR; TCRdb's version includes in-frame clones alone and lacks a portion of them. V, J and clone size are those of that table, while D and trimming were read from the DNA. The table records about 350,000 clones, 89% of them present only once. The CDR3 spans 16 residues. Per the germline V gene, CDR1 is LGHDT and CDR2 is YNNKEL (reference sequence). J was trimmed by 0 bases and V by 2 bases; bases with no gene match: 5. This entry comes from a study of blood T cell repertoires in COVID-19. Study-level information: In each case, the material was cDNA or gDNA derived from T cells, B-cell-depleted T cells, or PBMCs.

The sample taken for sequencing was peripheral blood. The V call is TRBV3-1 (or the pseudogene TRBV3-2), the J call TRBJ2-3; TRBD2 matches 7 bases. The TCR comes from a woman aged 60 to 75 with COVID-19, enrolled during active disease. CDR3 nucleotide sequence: TGTGCCAGCAGCCAAACAAGCGGGGATAGCACAGATACGCAGTATTTT. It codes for CASSQTSGDSTDTQYF.